The 21 T cell receptor beta chains given below trace back to one sample, sequenced in a study of blood T cell repertoires in COVID-19. Assay used: immunoSEQ multiplex PCR; TCRdb lists only in-frame clones, some missing. The repertoire holds 35,000 to 45,000 clones, with approximately 91% as singletons. The sequencing sample was made of peripheral blood. Receptors were obtained from a man aged 65-85 years with acute or convalescent COVID-19.

The chain has TRBV6-5 and TRBJ2-7; D unresolved. CDR3 length equals 11 residues. V was pared by 7 bases and J by 3 bases, with 7 bases between. Germline V gene data show CDR1 as MNHEY and CDR2 as SVGAGI. The CDR3 DNA reads as TGTGCCAGCAAAACTTACTACGAGCAGTACTTC. It specifies CASKTYYEQYF.

This clone was counted only a few times. The chain joins TRBV5-1 to TRBJ1-4; D gene uncertain. Trimming took off 0 bases at V and 8 bases at J, with 14 bases between the two ends. The V gene's germline CDR1 is SGHRS and CDR2 YFSETQ. CDR3 length: 15 amino acids. The chain's CDR3 is CASSLGAPGGEKLFF. The CDR3 coding sequence is TGCGCCAGCAGCTTGGGGGCCCCGGGAGGAGAAAAACTGTTTTTT. The entire variable domain, with the rest obtained from reference TRBV5-1 and TRBJ1-4, is as follows: KAGVTQTPRYLIKTRGQQVTLSCSPISGHRSVSWYQQTPGQGLQFLFEYFSETQRNKGNFPGRFSGRQFSNSRSEMNVSTLELGDSALYLCASSLGAPGGEKLFFGSGTQLSVL.

The chain links TRBV7-2 to TRBJ2-7, with a weak D call TRBD2 (5 bases). Germline-derived CDR1 and CDR2 are SGHTA and FQGNSA. CDR3 length equals 14 residues. Trimming removed 4 bases from V and 0 bases from J, with 10 bases in between. The CDR3, as DNA: TGTGCCAGCAGCTCTATGGGGAGCTCCTACGAGCAGTACTTC. It is translated as CASSSMGSSYEQYF.

V gene TRBV2 combines with J gene TRBJ1-5; 10 positions match TRBD1. Germline CDR1 SNHLY, CDR2 FYNNEI. J was trimmed by 3 bases and V by 5 bases; bases with no gene match: 7. The CDR3 sequence is 16 residues long. CDR3 in amino acids: CASSSRTGGNNQPQHF. In nucleotides, the CDR3 is TGTGCCAGCAGTTCGAGGACAGGGGGAAACAATCAGCCCCAGCATTTT.

The V and J genes are TRBV7-7 and TRBJ2-1, with 11 bases matching TRBD2. CDR3 size: 17 residues. Per germline, CDR1 SSHAT and CDR2 FNYEAQ (reference sequence). V was pared by 4 bases and J by 9 bases, with 14 bases of the junction left unmatched. The CDR3 reads CASSSTIAGGPWSEQFF. CDR3 nucleotides: TGTGCCAGCAGCTCCACGATAGCGGGAGGGCCCTGGAGTGAGCAGTTCTTC.

This chain uses TRBV7-3 with TRBJ1-1; 9 nucleotides align to TRBD1. This CDR3 is built from 15 residues. V trimming: 5 bases; J trimming: 0 bases; junction bases outside the gene matches: 4. Germline CDR1 is SGHTA and CDR2 is FQGTGA. Here the CDR3 reads CASSVTGGLNTEAFF. The CDR3 coding sequence is TGTGCCAGCAGCGTGACAGGGGGGCTGAACACTGAAGCTTTCTTT. The full variable domain, completed using reference TRBV7-3 and TRBJ1-1, is GAGVSQTPSNKVTEKGKYVELRCDPISGHTALYWYRQSLGQGPEFLIYFQGTGAADDSGLPNDRFFAVRPEGSVSTLKIQRTERGDSAVYLCASSVTGGLNTEAFFGQGTRLTVV.

This rearrangement joins TRBV10-3 to TRBJ2-1, with TRBD2 matching over 10 bases. The J segment lost 10 bases and the V segment lost 4 bases, leaving 13 bases of the junction unmatched. The CDR3 covers 16 residues. The V gene's germline CDR1 is ENHRY and CDR2 SYGVKD. The CDR3 is CAISGEGTSVGREQFF. Written as DNA, the CDR3 is TGTGCCATCAGTGGGGAAGGGACTAGCGTGGGGAGGGAGCAGTTCTTC.

The chain combines TRBV19 with TRBJ2-7; 10 bases match TRBD2. The germline V gene encodes CDR1 LNHDA and CDR2 SQIVND (reference sequence). The trim removed 4 bases at V and 7 bases at J, leaving 7 bases unmatched. The CDR3 covers 14 residues. CDR3 region: CASSRTSGLREQYF. Written as DNA, the CDR3 is TGTGCCAGTAGTAGGACTAGCGGCCTCCGGGAGCAGTACTTC.

This chain links TRBV29-1 with TRBJ2-6, with D tentatively TRBD1 (6 bases). With 3 bases removed from V and 0 bases from J, the gap between germline ends came to 12 bases. The length of the CDR3 is 16 residues. Germline lookup yields CDR1 SQVTM and CDR2 ANQGSEA. The CDR3: CSVETGDLSGANVLTF. The CDR3 DNA sequence: TGCAGCGTTGAGACAGGCGACCTCTCTGGGGCCAACGTCCTGACTTTC. Complete variable domain (other parts from reference TRBV29-1 and TRBJ2-6): SAVISQKPSRDICQRGTSLTIQCQVDSQVTMMFWYRQQPGQSLTLIATANQGSEATYESGFVIDKFPISRPNLTFSTLTVSNMSPEDSSIYLCSVETGDLSGANVLTFGAGSRLTVL.

V usage is TRBV2 and J usage is TRBJ2-2; TRBD2 matches at 8 bases. The trim removed 7 bases at V and 3 bases at J, leaving 10 bases unmatched. The CDR3 extends over 16 amino acids. Germline-derived CDR1 and CDR2 are SNHLY and FYNNEI. CDR3: CASTPRSGRDTGELFF. As DNA, the CDR3 is TGTGCCAGCACCCCCCGGAGCGGGAGAGACACCGGGGAGCTGTTTTTT.

The chain combines TRBV25-1 with TRBJ2-1; the D gene is possibly TRBD1 (5 bases). Germline-derived CDR1 and CDR2 are MGHDK and SYGVNS. Trimming took 4 bases from V and 6 from J, leaving 13 bases between them. The length of the CDR3 is 14 residues. This CDR3 is CASSGPRQFNEQFF. The CDR3 DNA reads as TGTGCCAGCAGTGGCCCCCGACAGTTCAATGAGCAGTTCTTC.

V and J are TRBV5-6 and TRBJ1-2; D is perhaps TRBD1 (6 bases). Germline V gene data show CDR1 as SGHDT and CDR2 as YYEEEE. Between the trimmed V and J ends, which lost 4 bases and 7 bases, there was a span of 17 bases. The length of the CDR3 is 14 residues. The CDR3, as DNA: TGTGCCAGCAGCCCGAGCGACAGGTATGGTGGCTACACCTTC. Translating it yields CASSPSDRYGGYTF.

V usage is TRBV27 and J usage is TRBJ2-7; TRBD2 matches at 9 bases. The germline CDR1 and CDR2 sequences are MNHEY and SMNVEV (reference sequence). The CDR3 loop spans 15 amino acids. The J segment lost 6 bases and the V segment lost 2 bases, leaving 8 bases of the junction unmatched. For the CDR3, the DNA is TGTGCCAGCAGTTTACGGGGACTAGCTTTGGGCGAGCAGTACTTC. Encoded protein: CASSLRGLALGEQYF.

This chain uses TRBV14 with TRBJ1-4; TRBD1 agrees at 9 bases. CDR1 and CDR2 (germline): SGHDN, FVKESK. V gave up 4 bases and J gave up 8 bases; unmatched junction bases: 11. The CDR3 loop spans 16 amino acids. CDR3 sequence reads: CASSRLGQGRGEKLFF. The DNA of the CDR3 is TGTGCCAGCAGCCGTCTAGGACAGGGGAGAGGCGAAAAACTGTTTTTT.

V gene TRBV6-2 or TRBV6-3 combines with J gene TRBJ2-3; 7 nucleotides align to TRBD1. The V and J ends lost 5 bases and 1 base, in that order; junction bases with no gene match: 9. CDR1 is MNHEY, CDR2 SVGEGT, per germline. CDR3 length: 16 residues. The CDR3 DNA reads as TGTGCCAGCAGTACTATAAGACAGGGTGGCACAGATACGCAGTATTTT. It codes for CASSTIRQGGTDTQYF.

The chain links TRBV7-6 to TRBJ2-7; unclear D gene. Germline V lookup: CDR1 SGHVS, CDR2 FNYEAQ. The CDR3 length is 15 residues. The germline V and J ends were trimmed by 4 bases and 0 bases, with 13 bases remaining between them. The CDR3 nucleotides are TGTGCCAGCAGCTCTCTGGCTGGGCGCTCCTACGAGCAGTACTTC. Its translation: CASSSLAGRSYEQYF.

The genes are TRBV20-1 and TRBJ1-6; tentatively, D is TRBD1 (5 bases). This CDR3 spans 16 amino acids. CDR1 and CDR2 (germline): DFQATT, SNEGSKA (reference sequence). V lost 3 bases to trimming and J lost 6 bases, with 18 bases between them. CDR3 sequence: CSASGGGRAFNSPLHF. CDR3 DNA: TGCAGTGCTAGTGGGGGGGGTAGGGCCTTTAATTCACCCCTCCACTTT.

This chain joins TRBV4-2 and TRBJ2-7; 9 bases are shared with TRBD2. The CDR3 spans 15 residues. Looked up from germline, CDR1 is LGHNA and CDR2 is YNFKEQ. V dropped 2 bases and J dropped 6; count of bases not matched to a gene: 8. CDR3 sequence reads: CASSQLAGGGSEQYF. As DNA, the CDR3 is TGTGCCAGCAGCCAATTGGCGGGAGGGGGCAGCGAGCAGTACTTC.

This clone was observed a single time. This rearrangement joins TRBV27 to TRBJ2-7; 8 nucleotides match TRBD1. CDR1 is MNHEY, CDR2 SMNVEV, per germline (reference sequence). Unmatched junction bases numbered 12, after V lost 6 bases and J lost 5 bases. This CDR3 has 15 amino acids. This CDR3 is CASRRLWTGPHEQYF. DNA for the CDR3: TGTGCCAGCAGGCGTCTGTGGACAGGGCCCCACGAGCAGTACTTC.

The chain is built from TRBV11-2 and TRBJ2-7, with D hard to call. Trimming left V 2 bases short and J 4 bases short, with 12 bases between. Germline-derived CDR1 and CDR2 are SGHAT and FQNNGV. The CDR3 sequence is 14 residues long. CDR3 sequence (DNA): TGTGCCAGCAGCTTAACCCCGGCAGGTTACGAGCAGTACTTC. It encodes CASSLTPAGYEQYF.

CDR3 DNA sequence: TGTGCCAGCAGGGCCTCAGAAGTCTACGAGCAGTACTTC. It yields the protein CASRASEVYEQYF. This chain uses TRBV12-3 or TRBV12-4 with TRBJ2-7; D is uncertain. The CDR3 extends over 13 amino acids. Between the trimmed V and J ends, which lost 6 bases and 3 bases, there was a span of 12 bases.